What follows is one TCR beta chain and its context. Per the original methods: Estimation of nucleated cell counts was performed using reference gene primer amplification. Using immunoSEQ multiplex PCR, the repertoire was profiled, and TCRdb retains in-frame clones only, with some absent. Clonal size and the V and J genes are those of that table, whereas D and trimming came from the DNA. The sample records some 130,000 clones, approximately 90% being singletons. CDR1 is LNHDA and CDR2 is SQIVND in the germline V gene (reference sequence). The CDR3 spans 14 residues. After removal of 3 bases from V and 6 bases from J, the junction contained 6 bases not matched to a gene. This record belongs to a study of blood T cell repertoires in COVID-19. As for the study in general: Samples of COVID-19 (acute and convalescent) were obtained from the United States, Italy and Spain. The analysed material was cDNA or gDNA that came from T cells, B-cell-depleted T cells, or PBMCs.

The sequenced sample consisted of peripheral blood. The rearrangement joins TRBV19 to TRBJ1-2; 8 bases are shared with TRBD1. The source of this sequence is a man aged 45-65 years with acute or convalescent COVID-19. The CDR3 is CASSMVGQGHGYTF. The CDR3 region has the DNA TGTGCCAGTAGTATGGTCGGACAGGGTCATGGCTACACCTTC.